This TCR beta chain was captured in a study of blood T cells in healthy people across ages (dated by TCRdb to the mid-2010s). For the wider study: In model experiments, roughly one uniquely barcoded TCR beta cDNA molecule per two T cells was captured by template switching. Age-related changes in TCR beta repertoire diversity were measured in the study by deep sequencing normalized with unique cDNA molecular identifiers. The donors were split into four age groups: young (average 16 years), middle-aged (roughly 39), aged (62) and long-lived (about 82). For two donors (one aged 18 to 29 and one aged 80 or older), the study analyzed two additional independent replicas of 1 million unique cDNA reads from the same blood draw.

V trim: 7 bases; J trim: 5 bases; unmatched bases: 10. The germline V gene supplies CDR1 SQVTM and CDR2 ANQGSEA. The CDR3 runs 16 residues from the cysteine to the phenylalanine. Of all the DNA, just the CDR3 is kept, 48 bases in frame from base 1. Receptors were amplified or captured by 5' RACE. TCRdb records Illumina HiSeq 2500 as the sequencer. A second PCR of about 6 to 11 cycles was performed with a sample-barcoded 5' primer and a J-beta primer mix. A template-switch 5' adaptor carrying 12 random nucleotides introduced a unique molecular identifier onto each TCR beta cDNA molecule. Each sample yielded at least 3 million CDR3-containing paired-end reads. First-strand cDNA was synthesized from all RNA with the Mint cDNA synthesis kit, primed by a TRBC-specific oligonucleotide. All cDNA was treated with uracil-DNA glycosylase and then went through a first 18-cycle PCR with the universal primers M1SS and BC2_uni_R. The paper's processing steps were these. For normalization, 1 million high-quality reads, each with a distinct molecular identifier, were randomly selected from each sample. Reads sharing molecular identifiers were discarded rather than binned into consensus sequences. MiTCR, set to a Q25 quality threshold and the strictest error-elimination algorithm, was used for CDR3 identification, clonotype clustering and error correction. Lower-bound total TCR beta diversity was estimated with a nonparametric unseen species model using Euler transformation. The raw public reads went through TCRdb reprocessing: fastp at Q25, MiXCR clone calling, in-frame beta chains kept. A single entry per CDR3 protein holds the most common genes and DNA from its merged rows. TCRdb, not the authors, supplied the V and J calls. For this sample the table gives more than 900,000 distinct CDR3 sequences, of which almost 30% were detected only once. The ten largest clonotypes hold 10% to 13% of the sample.

Turning to this clonotype: Its cognate antigen has yet to be identified. No much larger clone is present one base from it, and per-base qualities are unavailable.

The donors were roughly 40 Caucasian individuals from Russia, aged roughly 6 to 100 years, who were systemically healthy. About 9.6 milliliters of peripheral blood were collected from each donor into EDTA-treated Vacutainer tubes. Ficoll-Paque density-gradient centrifugation was used to isolate PBMCs, with at least 7 million per sample. Trizol reagent was used to extract total RNA from PBMCs, with at least 5 micrograms per sample. For every donor, flow cytometry on a PBMC aliquot measured the percentage of naive CD45RAhigh/CD27high T cells. Overall results and qualifications from the work: The percentage of naive T cells measured by flow cytometry correlated strongly with observed TCR beta diversity. The CMV infection status of donors was not known, potentially confounding age-related changes in expanded clonotypes. Compared with the aged group, more naive CD4+ T cells, fewer expanded clones and increased TCR diversity were shown by the long-lived group, suggesting age selection. Because profiling used bulk unsorted PBMCs, naive and antigen-experienced compartments could not be compared conclusively. Observed TCR beta diversity per million T cells fell roughly linearly with age, and a significant reduction was already apparent by age around 40. Total diversity estimates from one million sequenced T cells were considered lower bounds and underestimates.

The sample was also reused in another study, on T cells of mothers and their children. The second paper states: Donors were nine systemically healthy Caucasian individuals: three mothers and their six children. cDNA synthesis used all of the extracted RNA, with around 1.6 ug of RNA in each 15 ul reaction. In the second PCR, sample barcodes and 2-4 random nucleotides were introduced via the M1S primer. Over 9.5 million TCR beta CDR3 reads were obtained for each mother, and approximately 3 million reads were obtained for each child. Thymic selection similarly shapes TCR recombination output in related and unrelated pairs, with minor effect from inherited differences. Related mother-child pairs always showed normalized repertoire overlap that was slightly higher than in unrelated mother-child pairs, though the difference was never significant. No persistent microchimeric T cell clones were found, with a detection sensitivity of approximately 100 clones per million clonotypes. To look for features that set related mother-child pairs apart from unrelated individuals, the researchers ran deep NGS to compare the TCR beta repertoires of mothers and children. On average, the children were approximately 11 +/- 4 years old, while the mothers were about 40 +/- 4 years old. After adapter ligation was performed with NEBNext reagents, the libraries were sequenced on an Illumina HiSeq 2000 with 100+100 nt paired-end reads. Mother and child libraries were prepared a month apart and sequenced in separate runs to prevent cross-contamination. For each donor, somewhere between roughly 500,000 and 2,300,000 distinct TCR beta clonotypes were identified. Naive TCR beta clonotypes were estimated from low-frequency clonotypes matched to each donor's FACS-determined naive share, without sorting.

This chain is built from TRBV29-1 and TRBJ2-3; TRBD2 fits 15 bases in the junction. The sequence was obtained from a woman in her 40s in good health. The sequenced sample was blood. CDR3 loop: CSAQPGLAGGEDTQYF. The nucleotides read TGCAGCGCCCAACCGGGACTAGCGGGAGGAGAAGATACGCAGTATTTT.